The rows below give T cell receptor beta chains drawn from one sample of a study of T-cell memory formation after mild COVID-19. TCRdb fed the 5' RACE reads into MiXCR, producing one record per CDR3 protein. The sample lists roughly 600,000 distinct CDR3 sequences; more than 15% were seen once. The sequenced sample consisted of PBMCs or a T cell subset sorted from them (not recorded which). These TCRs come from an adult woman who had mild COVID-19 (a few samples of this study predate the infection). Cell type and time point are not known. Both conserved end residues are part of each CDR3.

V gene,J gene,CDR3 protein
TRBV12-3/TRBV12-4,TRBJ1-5,CASSEGSQPQHF
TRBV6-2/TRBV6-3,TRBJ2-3,CASSLSPVLDTQYF
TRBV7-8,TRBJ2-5,CASSLRQYQETQYF
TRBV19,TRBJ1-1,CASSFPRAVTEAFF
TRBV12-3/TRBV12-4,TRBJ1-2,CASSFGQGIYGYTF
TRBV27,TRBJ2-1,CASSRRPVTSGSSYNEQFF
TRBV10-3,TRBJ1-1,CAISDQDSEAFF
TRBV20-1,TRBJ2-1,CSAKAGQGSQNEQFF
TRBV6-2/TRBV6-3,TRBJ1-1,CASSFFYTEAFF
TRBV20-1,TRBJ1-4,CSVTPGQGNEKLFF
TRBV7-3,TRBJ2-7,CASSPTTAGTGAYEQYF
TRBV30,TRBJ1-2,CACSGYRDRINYGYTF
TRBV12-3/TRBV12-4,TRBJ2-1,CASGLWTAVGEQFF
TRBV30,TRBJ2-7,CAWSKVTRGSYEQYF
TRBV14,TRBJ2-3,CASSRGRISTDTQYF
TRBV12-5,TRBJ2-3,CASGLGALAGTSTDTQYF
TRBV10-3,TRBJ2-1,CAISGTVLSSYNEQFF
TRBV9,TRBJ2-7,CASSGWDSSYEQYF
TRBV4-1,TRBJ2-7,CASSHLTGSSYEQYF
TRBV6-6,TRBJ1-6,CASSPGQGKSPLHF
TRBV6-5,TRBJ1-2,CASSYTDSYGYTF
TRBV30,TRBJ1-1,CAWTTGTGVTEAFF
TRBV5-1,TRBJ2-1,CASSSGGSREQFF
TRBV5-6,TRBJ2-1,CASSSGLAGTEQFF
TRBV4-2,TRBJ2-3,CASSQKRSSAGGITDTQYF
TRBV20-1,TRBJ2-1,CSVWANEQFF
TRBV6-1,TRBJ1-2,CASSEGGGGSYGYTF
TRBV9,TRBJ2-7,CASSVDAVTSYEQYF
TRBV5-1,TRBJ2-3,CASSLAWGAGTDTQYF
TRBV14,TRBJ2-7,CASSQGQGVYEQYF
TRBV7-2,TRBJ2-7,CASSLMGQGGNEQYF
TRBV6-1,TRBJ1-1,CASSESPQDTANTEAFF
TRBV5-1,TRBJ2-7,CASSLGTLVYEQYF